The 4 T cell receptor beta chains below come from one sample, sequenced in a study of patients and donors after allogeneic stem cell transplantation (dated by TCRdb to about 2020). The method behind the library was RT-PCR. The data were produced on a NextSeq 550. TCRdb trimmed the raw reads at Q25, called clones with MiXCR and kept productive beta chains. Rows are combined by CDR3 protein, so each entry shows the most common genes and DNA. Present in this sample are roughly 230,000 distinct CDR3 sequences, 14% of which were seen just once. Approximately 10% of the sample goes to the ten largest clones. The specimen was blood, either unsorted or a sorted T cell fraction (not recorded which). Receptor source: a human donor who was either an allogeneic HSCT recipient or a stem cell or donor lymphocyte infusion donor (not recorded which). It is not recorded whose cells these are; they may come from a transplant donor.

Only a few counts were recorded for this clonotype. V is TRBV6-1 and J is TRBJ2-7, with 9 bases that match TRBD1. CDR3 length equals 14 residues. Germline V lookup: CDR1 MNHNS, CDR2 SASEGT. V shed 8 bases and J 5 bases; nucleotides not matched to a gene: 10. The CDR3 DNA sequence: TGTGCCAGCCTTGTGGACAGGGGATTCCACGAGCAGTACTTC. It translates to CASLVDRGFHEQYF.

The genes are TRBV11-2 and TRBJ2-1; the match to TRBD2 covers 8 bases. Germline V gene sequence: CDR1 SGHAT, CDR2 FQNNGV. V gave up 6 bases and J gave up 5 bases; unmatched junction bases: 21. The CDR3 contains 19 residues. The CDR3 bases are TGTGCCAGCAGTTATAACCCGGGTTGGGGGGGACTAGTACACAATGAGCAGTTCTTC. Translation: CASSYNPGWGGLVHNEQFF.

V usage is TRBV14 and J usage is TRBJ2-5; 9 nucleotides match TRBD2. The CDR3 length is 16 residues. Germline V gives CDR1 SGHDN, CDR2 FVKESK. Trimming at V came to 2 bases and at J to 5 bases, leaving 9 bases not matched to a gene. CDR3 DNA sequence: TGTGCCAGCAGCCAACCAAGGCTAGCGGGATGGGAGACCCAGTACTTC. This codes for CASSQPRLAGWETQYF.

This clonotype was picked up a small number of times. The chain employs TRBV5-6 and TRBJ2-2, with TRBD2 as a possible D gene (5 bases). CDR3 length: 14 amino acids. Trimming left V 2 bases short and J 5 bases short, with 10 bases between. CDR1 and CDR2 (germline): SGHDT, YYEEEE. CDR3 loop: CASSFGSGTGELFF. The CDR3 nucleotides are TGTGCCAGCAGCTTTGGTTCGGGGACCGGGGAGCTGTTTTTT.